This TCR beta chain was captured by sequencing in a study of blood T cells in healthy people across ages. Study-wide results and limits: Per million T cells, the diversity of TCR beta decreased roughly linearly as age advanced.

This clonotype was picked up many times. Its antigen is not known. This CDR3 has 15 residues. The germline CDR1 and CDR2 sequences are MDHEN and SYDVKM. With V trimmed by 3 bases and J by 0 bases, 5 bases remained unmatched. Sample-barcoded 5' priming and a J-beta primer mix drove a second PCR of about 6 to 12 cycles. A single record per CDR3 protein comes from TCRdb applying MiXCR to the 5' RACE reads. The table includes more than 700,000 distinct CDR3 sequences, about 42% detected once. The sequence was collected from a man older than 75 in good health. Sequencing input: blood. The chain is built from TRBV28 and TRBJ2-7; 7 bases agree with TRBD2. Here the CDR3 reads CASSFFRGGSYEQYF. Written as DNA, the CDR3 is TGTGCCAGCAGTTTTTTCCGCGGGGGCTCCTACGAGCAGTACTTC.